These 17 T cell receptor beta chains were all obtained from the same sample, sequenced in a study of Ad26.COV2.S vaccination and SARS-CoV-2 variants. Treatment in this sample: around 19 received Ad26.COV2.S at low or high dose, single or two shots; about 5 received placebo; per-sample allocation not given. Samples analyzed were those drawn on day 63 after the first vaccine or placebo injection. TCRdb's copy holds only in-frame clones and misses some; the assay was immunoSEQ multiplex PCR. This table holds some 350,000 clones, 70% to 90% found once. The sample consisted of peripheral blood, taken in a trial of Ad26.COV2.S vaccine versus placebo. These receptors were collected from a person between 18 and 65 years old who received the Ad26.COV2.S COVID-19 vaccine or a placebo.

This chain joins TRBV10-1 and TRBJ2-1; 11 nucleotides match TRBD2. CDR3 length equals 14 residues. Losses at the gene ends were 5 bases for V and 9 bases for J; bases not matched to a gene: 6. Germline CDR1 and CDR2: WNHNN and SYGVQD (reference sequence). The CDR3 loop reads CASSRLAGSGEQFF. As DNA, the CDR3 is TGCGCCAGCAGTAGACTAGCGGGGTCGGGTGAGCAGTTCTTC.

In DNA, the CDR3 is TGTGCCAGCAGCTTAAGGACAGCCGGACAGACTAACTATGGCTACACCTTC. This sequence encodes CASSLRTAGQTNYGYTF. The rearrangement links TRBV7-2 to TRBJ1-2, with D perhaps matching TRBD1 (6 bases). The V end was cut by 2 bases, the J end by 0 bases, with 16 bases between. The CDR3 is 17 residues long. Germline V gene data show CDR1 as SGHTA and CDR2 as FQGNSA.

The rearrangement links TRBV7-9 to TRBJ2-7, with 9 nucleotides matching TRBD2. In germline, CDR1 is SEHNR, CDR2 FQNEAQ (reference sequence). CDR3 size: 14 residues. V lost 5 bases and J lost 3; bases outside the gene matches: 5. CDR3 amino acids: CASSPGTSIYEQYF. The CDR3 DNA reads TGTGCCAGCAGCCCCGGGACTAGCATCTACGAGCAGTACTTC.

This sequence joins TRBV18 and TRBJ2-6, with D possibly being TRBD2 (5 bases). This CDR3 has 16 residues. Germline values: CDR1 KGHSH, CDR2 LQKENI. V lost 5 bases and J lost 1, with 12 bases in between. The CDR3 nucleotides read TGTGCCAGCTCATCCTTCGCGGGTTCTGGGGCCAACGTCCTGACTTTC. Its protein is CASSSFAGSGANVLTF.

The rearrangement joins TRBV7-9 to TRBJ1-1; D ambiguous. Trimming took off 8 bases at V and 0 bases at J, with 13 bases between the two ends. CDR3 length equals 14 residues. The germline gives CDR1 SEHNR, CDR2 FQNEAQ (reference sequence). DNA for the CDR3: TGTGCCAGCTACCCCTGGGCCCTGAACACTGAAGCTTTCTTT. Translated: CASYPWALNTEAFF. Filled out from reference TRBV7-9 and TRBJ1-1, the complete variable domain reads DTGVSQNPRHKITKRGQNVTFRCDPISEHNRLYWYRQTLGQGPEFLTYFQNEAQLEKSRLLSDRFSAERPKGSFSTLEIQRTEQGDSAMYLCASYPWALNTEAFFGQGTRLTVV.

The J gene is TRBJ2-3, the V gene TRBV7-2; unclear D gene. V shed 1 base and J shed 3 bases, with 14 bases lying between them. Germline loops: CDR1 SGHTA, CDR2 FQGNSA. The CDR3 has 16 amino acids. DNA for the CDR3: TGTGCCAGCAGCTTAGAATTACCACCTGCGACAGATACGCAGTATTTT. Residues: CASSLELPPATDTQYF.

This sequence joins TRBV5-8 and TRBJ2-1, with D hard to call. V was trimmed by 1 base and J by 0 bases, leaving 11 bases between them. The CDR3 runs 16 residues. Germline CDR1 is SGHTS and CDR2 is YDEGEE. The CDR3 sequence: CASSLRHLSSYNEQFF. CDR3 DNA: TGTGCCAGCAGCTTGAGACACCTCAGCTCCTACAATGAGCAGTTCTTC.

This clone has only one observation. This sequence joins TRBV6-6 and TRBJ2-5; D unclear. The germline gives CDR1 MNHNY, CDR2 SVGAGI (reference sequence). V shed 4 bases and J shed 1 base, with 7 bases lying between them. The CDR3 loop spans 13 amino acids. As DNA, the CDR3 is TGTGCCAGCAGTTTGGTAGCCCAAGAGACCCAGTACTTC. Translation: CASSLVAQETQYF.

The CDR3 DNA follows: TGTGCCAGCAGCAAGCGACAGTATCCCACCGGGGAGCTGTTTTTT. This translates into CASSKRQYPTGELFF. The chain joins TRBV6-5 to TRBJ2-2, with a weak D call TRBD1 (5 bases). This CDR3 region has 15 residues. Trimming left V 6 bases short and J 4 bases short, with 15 bases between. In germline, CDR1 is MNHEY, CDR2 SVGAGI.

A few counts support this clone. The chain is built from TRBV10-3 and TRBJ2-7; D is perhaps TRBD2 (7 bases). Germline lookup yields CDR1 ENHRY and CDR2 SYGVKD. The CDR3 is made up of 16 amino acids. Trimming removed 3 bases from V and 3 bases from J, with 18 bases in between. CDR3 nucleotides: TGTGCCATCAGTGATTGGGGGCAGGGGACTAACTACGAGCAGTACTTC. Amino acids: CAISDWGQGTNYEQYF.

The chain combines TRBV16 with TRBJ2-1; 7 nucleotides agree with TRBD1. The ends lost 8 bases at V and 6 bases at J; junction bases unmatched: 10. The V gene's germline CDR1 is KGHSY and CDR2 FQNENV. The CDR3 covers 14 residues. In DNA, the CDR3 is TGTGCCAGCGGGGATAACAGGGGACCCAATGAGCAGTTCTTC. As protein: CASGDNRGPNEQFF.

The chain is built from TRBV9 and TRBJ1-5; 7 bases are shared with TRBD1. The CDR3 sequence is 15 residues long. Germline V lookup: CDR1 SGDLS, CDR2 YYNGEE. J was trimmed by 5 bases and V by 6 bases; bases with no gene match: 11. The DNA of the CDR3 is TGTGCCAGCACGTCTGAGGGGGCATTTTATCAGCCCCAGCATTTT. Amino acid sequence: CASTSEGAFYQPQHF. The full variable domain, rest sourced from reference TRBV9 and TRBJ1-5, is DSGVTQTPKHLITATGQRVTLRCSPRSGDLSVYWYQQSLDQGLQFLIQYYNGEERAKGNILERFSAQQFPDLHSELNLSSLELGDSALYFCASTSEGAFYQPQHFGDGTRLSIL.

The rearrangement links TRBV2 to TRBJ2-1; 11 bases line up with TRBD2. Unmatched junction bases numbered 25, after V lost 7 bases and J lost 8 bases. The germline V gene has CDR1 SNHLY and CDR2 FYNNEI. This CDR3 has 20 amino acids. CDR3 residues: CASIFGRKPEPGLAADEQFF. CDR3 nucleotide sequence: TGTGCCAGCATTTTTGGCCGGAAACCCGAACCGGGACTAGCGGCCGATGAGCAGTTCTTC.

The V call is TRBV6-4, the J call TRBJ2-2; TRBD2 aligns across 11 bases. The CDR3 contains 15 residues. Germline CDR1 MRHNA, CDR2 SNTAGT. Trimming cost V 3 bases and J 6 bases; bases outside gene matches: 3. The CDR3 protein is CASSELAGGPGELFF. The CDR3 DNA reads TGTGCCAGCAGTGAGCTAGCGGGAGGACCCGGGGAGCTGTTTTTT.

The V and J genes are TRBV4-3 and TRBJ2-2; 10 nucleotides line up with TRBD1. This CDR3 comprises 20 residues. Germline V lookup: CDR1 LGHNA, CDR2 YSLEER. The V segment lost 3 bases and the J segment 4 bases; nucleotides outside the gene matches: 17. This CDR3 is CASSQGGGQGIVRSTGELFF. CDR3 in DNA: TGCGCCAGCAGCCAGGGTGGGGGACAGGGGATCGTCAGAAGCACCGGGGAGCTGTTTTTT.

A few counts support this clone. The chain has TRBV12-2 and TRBJ2-7; the table calls TRBD2, which could not be checked here. TRBV12-2 is listed as a pseudogene. This CDR3 is 17 amino acids long. CDR3 DNA: TGTGCAAGTCGCTTAGCTCCCTACGGGAGGACGGACTACGAGCAGTACTTC. Amino acids: CASRLAPYGRTDYEQYF.

The CDR3 nucleotides are TGTGCCAGCAGTGAGGGGACAGGGGGGGGAGCACCTGGCTACACCTTC. It translates to CASSEGTGGGAPGYTF. The chain joins TRBV2 to TRBJ1-2; 11 nucleotides agree with TRBD1. V was pared by 3 bases and J by 7 bases, with 10 bases of the junction left unmatched. Looked up from germline, CDR1 is SNHLY and CDR2 is FYNNEI. The CDR3 length is 16 residues.